This T cell receptor (beta chain) comes out of a study of CD8 T cells in Susac syndrome. The authors reverse transcribed roughly 0.5 to 1 ug RNA with random hexamers. TCRdb reanalysed the immunoSEQ multiplex PCR reads using MiXCR and keeps one entry per CDR3 protein. Of about 300,000 distinct CDR3 sequences in the sample, roughly 85% were seen once. The CDR3 runs to 14 residues. The V and J ends lost 8 bases and 0 bases respectively, with 11 bases between them. The chain is built from TRBV12-3 or TRBV12-4 and TRBJ1-3; D is undetermined. The clonotype comes from a human donor with multiple sclerosis. Sequencing was done on a sample of CD8+ T cells from PBMCs. CDR3 sequence reads: CASGPSGSGNTIYF. The CDR3 DNA follows: TGTGCCAGCGGCCCGAGCGGCTCTGGAAACACCATATATTTT.